Sequencing of this TCR beta chain was carried out in a study of CD8 T cells in ankylosing spondylitis listed by TCRdb under 2017. As for the study more broadly: The study profiled T cell receptor beta repertoires in healthy donors and ankylosing spondylitis patients to find disease-linked TCR variants. Peripheral blood samples were taken, and synovial fluid was additionally collected from ankylosing spondylitis patients. The full study cohort comprised approximately 23 ankylosing spondylitis patients and 110 or so healthy donors. General findings and caveats noted by the study authors: In peripheral blood, the disease-linked clones were found at relatively low frequencies and had a CD8+ phenotype. A TCR beta motif made up of eight or nine highly homologous amino acid variants appeared to be characteristic of blood from ankylosing spondylitis patients. The disease-linked clones were reported as significantly enriched in matched synovial fluid samples from ankylosing spondylitis patients. Some TCR beta motif variants had previously been reported in synovial fluid and blood of reactive arthritis patients, which suggested common disease-initiation mechanisms.

Sequenced using an Illumina HiSeq 2500. Quantitative 5'-RACE with molecular barcodes was used to prepare TCR beta libraries. As for the original processing: A new computational method based on a probabilistic model of VDJ rearrangement was used to identify disease-linked TCR variants. TCRdb reworked the public reads: Q25 trimming with fastp, MiXCR clone assembly, productive beta chains retained. Identical CDR3 protein sequences are pooled into one entry, listed with their most common genes and DNA. TCRdb's processing, not the authors', yielded these V and J calls. For this sample there are around 250,000 distinct CDR3 sequences; 18% appear just once. Together, the top ten hold 25% to 40% of the sample. The CDR3, cysteine through phenylalanine, is 15 amino acids long. The sequence is cut down to CDR3 DNA, 45 bases in frame from base 1. The V end loses 5 bases and the J end loses 5 bases, and a stretch of 16 bases separates them. CDR1 and CDR2 are read off the germline V gene as ENHRY and SYGVKD.

In its sample, this clonotype was seen many times. Its target antigen remains unknown. No quality values exist for individual bases; no much larger clone is one base distant. The sample taken for sequencing was blood, either unsorted or a sorted T cell fraction (not recorded which). This TCR derives from a male donor with ankylosing spondylitis or in good health (not recorded which). The rearrangement joined TRBV10-3 to TRBJ2-1; a weak D assignment points to TRBD2 (5 bases agree). The nucleotides are TGTGCCATCAGTCCTGACATAGCGAAAGACAATGAGCAGTTCTTC. This gives the protein CAISPDIAKDNEQFF.